The 7 T cell receptor beta chains in this list originate from one sample, sequenced in a study of T cells after yellow fever vaccination. In TCRdb, the 5' RACE reads were re-called with MiXCR into one record per CDR3 protein. Of some 200,000 distinct CDR3 sequences in the sample, more than 3% were seen once. Specimen: CD4+ T cells sorted from PBMCs, collected 10 days after the yellow fever booster vaccination. These receptors were taken from a young man who received the YFV17D yellow fever vaccine.

In its sample, this clonotype was seen many times. The chain employs TRBV12-3 or TRBV12-4 and TRBJ1-5; D possibly corresponds to TRBD1 (5 bases). The CDR3 is made up of 14 amino acids. Deletions cut 2 bases from V and 9 bases from J, with 14 bases between. CDR3 sequence: CASSLRGREGPQHF. DNA for the CDR3: TGTGCCAGCAGTTTAAGGGGCCGGGAAGGGCCCCAGCATTTT.

This clonotype was counted a few times. The chain couples TRBV7-2 to TRBJ2-1, with TRBD2 matching over 11 bases. CDR3 size: 16 residues. V shed 1 base and J 10 bases; nucleotides not matched to a gene: 9. CDR1 is SGHTA, CDR2 FQGNSA, per germline. CDR3 in amino acids: CASSLGNSGGAGEQFF. CDR3 DNA sequence: TGTGCCAGCAGCTTAGGAAATAGCGGGGGGGCCGGGGAGCAGTTCTTC.

The chain couples TRBV6-5 to TRBJ1-6, with D perhaps TRBD1 (6 bases). Per the germline V gene, CDR1 is MNHEY and CDR2 is SVGAGI. Trimming cost V 0 bases and J 7 bases, with 22 bases left between them. The CDR3 consists of 19 residues. The CDR3 sequence: CASSYSPGHLIKGNSPLHF. The CDR3 DNA is TGTGCCAGCAGTTACTCCCCGGGACACCTAATAAAGGGCAATTCACCCCTCCACTTT.

CDR3 sequence: CASSLVPRQGVAAKNIQYF. Here the CDR3 DNA reads TGCGCCAGCAGCTTGGTACCCCGACAGGGAGTGGCGGCCAAAAACATTCAGTACTTC. The chain joins TRBV5-1 to TRBJ2-4; 7 bases are a match to TRBD1. The CDR3 is made up of 19 amino acids. From germline, CDR1 is SGHRS and CDR2 YFSETQ. The V and J ends lost 0 bases and 1 base, in that order; junction bases with no gene match: 13.

This clonotype was picked up many times. The V gene is TRBV7-9, the J gene TRBJ2-5; 7 positions match TRBD2. Losses at the gene ends were 1 base for V and 3 bases for J; bases not matched to a gene: 5. Per the germline V gene, CDR1 is SEHNR and CDR2 is FQNEAQ (reference sequence). The CDR3 spans 15 residues. CDR3 loop: CASSLGASGEETQYF. The CDR3 DNA follows: TGTGCCAGCAGCTTAGGGGCTAGCGGTGAAGAGACCCAGTACTTC.

This clonotype was observed many times. The J gene is TRBJ1-1, the V gene TRBV20-1, with D perhaps matching TRBD1 (5 bases). The CDR3 has 14 residues. Trimming took 5 bases from V and 3 from J, leaving 16 bases between them. In germline, CDR1 is DFQATT, CDR2 SNEGSKA (reference sequence). The CDR3 protein is CSARGGGVDTEAFF. In DNA, the CDR3 is TGCAGTGCTCGGGGCGGAGGAGTAGACACTGAAGCTTTCTTT.

This clonotype was counted at least ten times. J is TRBJ1-5 and V is TRBV7-2; D is unclear. Germline V gives CDR1 SGHTA, CDR2 FQGNSA. CDR3 size: 15 residues. V was trimmed by 1 base and J by 4 bases, leaving 11 bases between them. The CDR3 bases are TGTGCCAGCAGCTTAGATGCTAACAATAATCAGCCCCAGCATTTT. Its protein product is CASSLDANNNQPQHF.